The 6 T cell receptor beta chains below were found in one sample sequenced in a study of blood T cell repertoires in COVID-19. Generated by immunoSEQ multiplex PCR, the TCRdb table keeps only in-frame clones and is missing some. The sample holds around 230,000 clones, approximately 84% seen once. The sample was PBMCs or T cells enriched from blood (not recorded which). These TCRs come from a woman in her thirties or forties with acute COVID-19.

The CDR3 sequence is CASSLGYRPSGTYEQYF. The CDR3 DNA reads TGTGCCAGCAGCTTAGGTTATCGGCCTAGCGGGACTTACGAGCAGTACTTC. The V and J genes are TRBV7-9 and TRBJ2-7, with 9 bases lining up with TRBD2. V was clipped by 1 base and J by 4 bases; unmatched bases: 11. The CDR3 length is 17 residues. The germline CDR1 and CDR2 sequences are SEHNR and FQNEAQ (reference sequence).

The count of this clone is one. V is TRBV24-1 and J is TRBJ1-2; 7 bases are a match to TRBD1. Germline trimming cut 6 bases from V and 6 bases from J; bases unmatched to any gene: 6. This CDR3 region has 13 residues. The germline CDR1 and CDR2 sequences are KGHDR and SFDVKD. The CDR3 protein is CATSKGALDGYTF. The CDR3 DNA follows: TGTGCCACCAGTAAGGGGGCTCTGGATGGCTACACCTTC.

The gene calls are TRBV5-1 and TRBJ2-6; 7 positions match TRBD1. V was pared by 6 bases and J by 0 bases, with 3 bases of the junction left unmatched. The CDR3 extends over 15 amino acids. Germline CDR1 SGHRS, CDR2 YFSETQ. The DNA for the CDR3 is TGCGCCAGCACGGCAGGGGGCTCTGGGGCCAACGTCCTGACTTTC. Protein product: CASTAGGSGANVLTF.

The chain couples TRBV5-6 to TRBJ1-3, with a tentative D call TRBD1 (5 bases). Between the trimmed V and J ends, which lost 0 bases and 0 bases, there was a span of 7 bases. This CDR3 region has 15 residues. CDR1 and CDR2 from the germline V gene are SGHDT and YYEEEE. CDR3 residues: CASSLGQYSGNTIYF. The DNA for the CDR3 is TGTGCCAGCAGCTTGGGACAGTACTCTGGAAACACCATATATTTT.

By proportion, this clone is medium-sized. The chain is built from TRBV25-1 and TRBJ1-5, with TRBD1 identical over 9 bases. The CDR3 is made up of 17 amino acids. The V gene end was trimmed by 4 bases and the J gene end by 0 bases; junction bases not matched to a gene: 7. Looked up from germline, CDR1 is MGHDK and CDR2 is SYGVNS. Here the CDR3 DNA reads TGTGCCAGCAGTGGACGACAGGGGGGGGATAGCAATCAGCCCCAGCATTTT. Protein product: CASSGRQGGDSNQPQHF.

The chain has TRBV24-1 and TRBJ2-7; no clear D. From germline, CDR1 is KGHDR and CDR2 SFDVKD. Trimming took 0 bases from V and 4 from J, leaving 6 bases between them. The CDR3 is 13 residues long. CDR3 amino acids: CATSDLFGYEQYF. CDR3 DNA sequence: TGTGCCACCAGTGATTTGTTCGGTTACGAGCAGTACTTC.